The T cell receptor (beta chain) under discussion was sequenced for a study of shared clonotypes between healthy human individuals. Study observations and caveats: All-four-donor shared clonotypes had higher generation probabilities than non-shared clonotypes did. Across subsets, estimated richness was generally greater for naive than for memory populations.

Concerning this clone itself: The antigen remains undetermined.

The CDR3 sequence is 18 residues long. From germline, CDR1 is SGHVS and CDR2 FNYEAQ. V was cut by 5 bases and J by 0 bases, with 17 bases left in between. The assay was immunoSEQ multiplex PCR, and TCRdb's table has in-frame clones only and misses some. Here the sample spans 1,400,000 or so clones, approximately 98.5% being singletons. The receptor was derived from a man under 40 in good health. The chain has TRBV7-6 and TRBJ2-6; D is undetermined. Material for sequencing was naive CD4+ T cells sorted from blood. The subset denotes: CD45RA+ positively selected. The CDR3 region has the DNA TGTGCCAGCAGCCCGTCCCGTCTCGGACGCTCTGGGGCCAACGTCCTGACTTTC. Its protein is CASSPSRLGRSGANVLTF.